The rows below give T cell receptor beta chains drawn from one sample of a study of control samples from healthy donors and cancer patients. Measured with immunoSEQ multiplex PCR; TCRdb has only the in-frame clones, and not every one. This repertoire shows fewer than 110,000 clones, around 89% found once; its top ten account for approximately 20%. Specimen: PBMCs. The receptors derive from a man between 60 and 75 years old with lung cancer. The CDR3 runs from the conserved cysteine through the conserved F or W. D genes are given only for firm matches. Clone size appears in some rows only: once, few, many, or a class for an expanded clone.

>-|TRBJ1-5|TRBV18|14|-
CASSALDGNQPQHF
TGTGCCAGCTCAGCTTTGGACGGGAATCAGCCCCAGCATTTT
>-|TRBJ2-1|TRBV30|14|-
CAWSADSSYNEQFF
TGTGCCTGGAGTGCCGATAGCTCCTACAATGAGCAGTTCTTC
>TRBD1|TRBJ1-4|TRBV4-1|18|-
CASSRKENRGATNEKLFF
TGCGCCAGCAGCCGAAAAGAGAACAGGGGCGCAACTAATGAAAAACTGTTTTTT
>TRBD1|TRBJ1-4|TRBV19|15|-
CASSNTGAKNEKLFF
TGTGCCAGTAGTAATACAGGGGCGAAAAACGAAAAACTGTTTTTT
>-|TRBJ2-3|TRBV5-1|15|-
CASSFAGMGTDTQYF
TGCGCCAGCAGCTTCGCCGGGATGGGGACAGATACGCAGTATTTT
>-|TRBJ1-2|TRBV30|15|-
CAWSFGQGLVYGYTF
TGTGCCTGGAGTTTTGGGCAAGGTCTAGTCTATGGCTACACCTTC
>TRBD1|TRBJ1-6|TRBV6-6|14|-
CASNRQGTNSPLHF
TGTGCCAGCAATCGACAGGGGACGAATTCACCCCTCCACTTT
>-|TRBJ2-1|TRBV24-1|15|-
CATSDPGPNSNEQFF
TGTGCCACCAGTGACCCGGGCCCCAATAGCAATGAGCAGTTCTTC
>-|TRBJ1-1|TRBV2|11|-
CASRLVVEAFF
TGTGCCAGCAGACTGGTCGTTGAAGCTTTCTTT
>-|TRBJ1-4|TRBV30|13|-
CAWSTSTNEKLFF
TGTGCCTGGAGTACGTCAACTAATGAAAAACTGTTTTTT
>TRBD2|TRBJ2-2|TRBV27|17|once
CAPSSEKRGGRTGELFF
TGTGCCCCCAGTTCAGAAAAGCGGGGGGGCCGGACCGGGGAGCTGTTTTTT
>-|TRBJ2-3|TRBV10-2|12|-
CASCEWLDTQYF
TGCGCCAGCTGCGAGTGGTTGGATACGCAGTATTTT
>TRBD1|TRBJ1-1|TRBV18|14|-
CASSPTGGSTEAFF
TGTGCCAGCTCACCAACAGGGGGAAGTACTGAAGCTTTCTTT
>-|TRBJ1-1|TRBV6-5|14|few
CATQTGSWNTEAFF
TGTGCCACCCAAACCGGATCTTGGAACACTGAAGCTTTCTTT
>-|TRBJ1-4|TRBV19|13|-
CASRETANEKLFF
TGTGCCAGTAGGGAGACAGCGAATGAAAAACTGTTTTTT
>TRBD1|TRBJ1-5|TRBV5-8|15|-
CASSFDRGGNQPQHF
TGTGCCAGCAGCTTTGACAGGGGCGGCAATCAGCCCCAGCATTTT
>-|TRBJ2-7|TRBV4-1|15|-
CASTHSAGASYEQYF
TGCGCCAGCACCCACAGCGCTGGGGCATCCTACGAGCAGTACTTC
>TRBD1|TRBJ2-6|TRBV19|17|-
CASSRTGAFSGANVLTF
TGTGCCAGTAGTAGGACAGGGGCCTTCTCTGGGGCCAACGTCCTGACTTTC
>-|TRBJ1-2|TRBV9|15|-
CASSAPKVWLGGYTF
TGTGCCAGCAGCGCCCCCAAGGTCTGGCTTGGAGGCTACACCTTC
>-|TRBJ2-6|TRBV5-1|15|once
CATTTGSSGANVLTF
TGCGCCACCACGACAGGTTCCTCTGGGGCCAACGTCCTGACTTTC
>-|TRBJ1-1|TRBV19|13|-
CASLGPVNTEAFF
TGTGCCAGTCTTGGACCGGTGAACACTGAAGCTTTCTTT
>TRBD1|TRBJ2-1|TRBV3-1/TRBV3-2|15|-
CASSPLTGLRNEQFF
TGTGCCAGCAGCCCCTTGACAGGGCTGAGGAATGAGCAGTTCTTC
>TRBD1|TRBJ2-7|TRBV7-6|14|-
CASSPRQGNAEQYF
TGTGCCAGCAGCCCCCGACAGGGCAACGCCGAGCAGTACTTC
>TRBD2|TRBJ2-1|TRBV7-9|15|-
CASSPFSGSYNEQFF
TGTGCCAGCAGCCCCTTTAGCGGGAGCTACAATGAGCAGTTCTTC
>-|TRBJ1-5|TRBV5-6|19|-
CASSLGPLWPDLSNQPQHF
TGTGCCAGCAGCTTGGGACCGCTGTGGCCGGATCTTAGCAATCAGCCCCAGCATTTT
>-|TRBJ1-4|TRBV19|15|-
CASSIGRGKNEKLFF
TGTGCCAGTAGTATAGGAAGAGGGAAAAATGAAAAACTGTTTTTT